Below are 28 T cell receptor beta chains sequenced from a single sample in a study of shared clonotypes between healthy human individuals. Sequenced by immunoSEQ multiplex PCR; TCRdb stores in-frame clones only, minus some. This table has hundreds of thousands of clones, over 60% appearing once. Sample: PBMCs. These receptor sequences come from a woman in her thirties or forties in good health. Some clones in this sample may be carry-over from other donors' samples.

Details on this clone: A far bigger clonotype differs at one base, so this is likely a read error. V usage is TRBV29-1 and J usage is TRBJ2-7, with 8 bases matching TRBD1. The junction had 2 bases not matched to a gene; V was cut back by 5 bases and J by 5 bases. The CDR3 runs 11 residues. Germline CDR1 is SQVTM and CDR2 is ANQGSEA. The CDR3 region has the DNA TGCAGCGTTAAGACAGGGGACGAGCAGTACTTC. This translates into CSVKTGDEQYF.

The chain joins TRBV19 to TRBJ2-5; a weak D match, TRBD2 (5 bases). The V gene's germline CDR1 is LNHDA and CDR2 SQIVND (reference sequence). The CDR3 is made up of 13 amino acids. V dropped 5 bases and J dropped 5 bases, with 12 bases sitting between them. The CDR3 DNA is TGTGCCAGTAGTGGAGGTGGTTACGAGACCCAGTACTTC. It translates to CASSGGGYETQYF.

With respect to this clone: With a far larger clone one base away, a read error is the likely cause. The same CDR3 is also encoded by other DNA sequences in this sample. The chain couples TRBV7-2 to TRBJ2-7; 7 nucleotides line up with TRBD2. Germline V CDR1 and CDR2: SGHTA, FQGNSA. CDR3 length: 14 amino acids. Here the CDR3 reads CASSLDSGTYEQYF. CDR3 sequence (DNA): TGTGCCAGTAGCTTAGACAGCGGGACGTACGAGCAGTACTTC.

This chain links TRBV28 with TRBJ1-2; the D gene is possibly TRBD1 (6 bases). V lost 5 bases and J 7 bases, leaving 14 bases between the germline ends. CDR1 and CDR2 (germline): MDHEN, SYDVKM. This CDR3 is built from 13 residues. The CDR3 region has the DNA TGTGCCAGCAGTGAAGGGGGGCTGTTTGGCTACACCTTC. Protein: CASSEGGLFGYTF.

V and J are TRBV6-5 and TRBJ2-2; possibly TRBD1 or TRBD2 for D (5 bases each). V dropped 5 bases and J dropped 4 bases, with 14 bases sitting between them. Germline CDR1 is MNHEY and CDR2 is SVGAGI. The CDR3 contains 15 residues. DNA for the CDR3: TGTGCCAGCAGTGGTCCCACTGGGGGCACCGGGGAGCTGTTTTTT. It codes for CASSGPTGGTGELFF.

This clone was observed a single time. Other nucleotide sequences in the sample specify the same CDR3. This sequence joins TRBV30 and TRBJ2-5; TRBD1 or TRBD2 may be the D gene (5 bases each). CDR1 GTSNPN and CDR2 SVGIG come from the germline V gene (reference sequence). The germline V and J ends were trimmed by 3 bases and 9 bases, with 20 bases remaining between them. There are 14 residues in the CDR3. The CDR3 sequence: CAWSRQIYQEAQYF. CDR3 bases: TGTGCCTGGAGCCGACAGATCTACCAGGAGGCCCAGTACTTC.

V is TRBV2 and J is TRBJ1-1; TRBD1 agrees at 8 bases. The CDR3 extends over 11 amino acids. V dropped 6 bases and J dropped 10; count of bases not matched to a gene: 4. CDR1 is SNHLY and CDR2 is FYNNEI in the germline V gene. This CDR3 reads CASSWDRSAFF. CDR3 nucleotides: TGTGCCAGCAGCTGGGACAGGTCAGCTTTCTTT.

This chain joins TRBV4-2 and TRBJ2-1; D is perhaps TRBD2 (6 bases). V lost 4 bases and J lost 4, with 14 bases in between. The germline CDR1 and CDR2 sequences are LGHNA and YNFKEQ. CDR3 length: 15 amino acids. DNA for the CDR3: TGTGCCAGCAGCCCCGCCGGCGGGGCGTACAATGAGCAGTTCTTC. Encoded protein: CASSPAGGAYNEQFF.

Note on this clone: The sample contains more than one DNA sequence encoding this CDR3. The chain joins TRBV19 to TRBJ1-5, with TRBD1 matching over 7 bases. The germline gives CDR1 LNHDA, CDR2 SQIVND (reference sequence). Trimming removed 5 bases from V and 1 base from J; junction bases left unmatched: 5. The CDR3 has 15 residues. Written as DNA, the CDR3 is TGTGCCAGTAGTGGACCGGGACAGAGCAATCAGCCCCAGCATTTT. Translation gives CASSGPGQSNQPQHF.

As for this clone: The sample holds other DNA sequences that translate to the same CDR3. The CDR3 nucleotides read TGTGCCAGCTCACCTGACGGGAGCTATGGCTACACCTTC. It codes for CASSPDGSYGYTF. The chain uses TRBV18 and TRBJ1-2, with no clear D. The CDR3 extends over 13 amino acids. Between the trimmed V and J ends, which lost 3 bases and 4 bases, there was a span of 9 bases. Looked up from germline, CDR1 is KGHSH and CDR2 is LQKENI. The entire variable domain, with the rest obtained from reference TRBV18 and TRBJ1-2, is as follows: NAGVMQNPRHLVRRRGQEARLRCSPMKGHSHVYWYRQLPEEGLKFMVYLQKENIIDESGMPKERFSAEFPKEGPSILRIQQVVRGDSAAYFCASSPDGSYGYTFGSGTRLTVV.

As for this clone: At one of its ends the junction is not consistent with the germline gene, which may arise from a read error. The chain carries TRBV5-4 and TRBJ2-7; D remains ambiguous. There are 15 residues in the CDR3. CDR1 SGHNT and CDR2 YYREEE come from the germline V gene (reference sequence). CDR3 sequence (DNA): TGCGCCAGCAGCTTGGCCCTACAGCAGCCCTACGAGCAGTACTTC. The encoded protein is CASSLALQQPYEQYF.

The chain combines TRBV6-4 with TRBJ1-2; a possible D gene is TRBD1 (6 bases). The CDR3 spans 13 residues. Trimming removed 6 bases from V and 4 bases from J, with 12 bases in between. Germline CDR1 is MRHNA and CDR2 is SNTAGT. Here the CDR3 DNA reads TGTGCCAGCAGCGCCGGGACACCCTATGGCTACACCTTC. The encoded protein is CASSAGTPYGYTF.

This clone occurred a few times. This sequence is one base from a far larger clone and is likely a read error. The chain uses TRBV5-1 and TRBJ1-4, with D uncertain. The CDR3 length is 13 residues. CDR1 and CDR2 (germline): SGHRS, YFSETQ. In DNA, the CDR3 is TGCGCCAGCGGCTTGGGCACTAATGAAAAACTGTTTTTT. Translated: CASGLGTNEKLFF.

V usage is TRBV27 and J usage is TRBJ2-7; TRBD1 might be the D (6 bases). This CDR3 region has 16 residues. The germline gives CDR1 MNHEY, CDR2 SMNVEV (reference sequence). V lost 5 bases to trimming and J lost 0 bases, with 17 bases between them. The CDR3 loop reads CASSRSGTTSSYEQYF. CDR3 DNA: TGTGCCAGCAGTCGATCTGGGACAACGAGCTCCTACGAGCAGTACTTC.

The chain combines TRBV10-3 with TRBJ2-6; D tentatively fits TRBD1 or TRBD2 (5 bases each). CDR1 is ENHRY, CDR2 SYGVKD, per germline. V lost 0 bases and J lost 0, with 6 bases in between. This CDR3 region has 16 residues. The CDR3 DNA reads as TGTGCCATCAGTGAGTCGGGGGTCTCTGGGGCCAACGTCCTGACTTTC. This translates into CAISESGVSGANVLTF.

This clone was recorded once. V usage is TRBV4-1 and J usage is TRBJ2-1; D is uncertain. Trimming removed 1 base at V and 5 bases at J, with 12 bases between. The CDR3 is 15 residues long. Germline assignment: CDR1 MGHRA and CDR2 YSYEKL. The CDR3 DNA reads as TGCGCCAGCAGCCAAGCTTTTCTGATCAACAATGAGCAGTTCTTC. Its translation is CASSQAFLINNEQFF.

The sample holds a few counts of this clone. The chain carries TRBV5-1 and TRBJ1-2; D gene uncertain. V dropped 0 bases and J dropped 2 bases, with 8 bases sitting between them. Per the germline V gene, CDR1 is SGHRS and CDR2 is YFSETQ. The CDR3 is 14 amino acids. CDR3 nucleotides: TGCGCCAGCAGCTTGGTCCAGAGCAACTATGGCTACACCTTC. It translates to CASSLVQSNYGYTF.

The chain joins TRBV4-1 to TRBJ2-2; tentative D call: TRBD2 (6 bases). V shed 4 bases and J shed 5 bases, with 17 bases lying between them. The germline V gene has CDR1 MGHRA and CDR2 YSYEKL. The CDR3 loop spans 16 amino acids. The CDR3 DNA is TGCGCCAGCAGCCTGATCGTCGGGAGACCGACCGGGGAGCTGTTTTTT. The encoded protein is CASSLIVGRPTGELFF.

Points on this clone: An end of the junction differs from the germline gene, which may be a read error. This chain uses TRBV28 with TRBJ1-2; no firm D call. The CDR3 sequence is 11 residues long. From germline, CDR1 is MDHEN and CDR2 SYDVKM. CDR3 residues: CASSFDKGPVF. In DNA, the CDR3 is TGTGCCAGCAGTTTTGATAAGGGCCCTGTCTTC.

The sample holds a few counts of this clone. J is TRBJ1-1 and V is TRBV5-1; TRBD1 is a possible D gene (5 bases). Trimming removed 3 bases from V and 4 bases from J, with 10 bases in between. Germline V gives CDR1 SGHRS, CDR2 YFSETQ. The CDR3 is 13 amino acids. CDR3 bases: TGCGCCAGCAGCTCTTTGGGGGTCACTGAAGCTTTCTTT. It codes for CASSSLGVTEAFF.

The chain uses TRBV7-9 and TRBJ2-5; D is ambiguous. V gave up 1 base and J gave up 4 bases, with 16 bases separating them. The CDR3 extends over 16 amino acids. Germline V gene sequence: CDR1 SEHNR, CDR2 FQNEAQ (reference sequence). The CDR3 is CASSLGRQVHSETQYF. The CDR3 DNA reads TGTGCCAGCAGCTTAGGCAGGCAGGTTCACTCAGAGACCCAGTACTTC. The variable domain in full, with the rest retrieved from reference TRBV7-9 and TRBJ2-5, is DTGVSQNPRHKITKRGQNVTFRCDPISEHNRLYWYRQTLGQGPEFLTYFQNEAQLEKSRLLSDRFSAERPKGSFSTLEIQRTEQGDSAMYLCASSLGRQVHSETQYFGPGTRLLVL.

This clone has only a few counts. This chain uses TRBV7-2 with TRBJ1-1; no clear D. Germline lookup yields CDR1 SGHTA and CDR2 FQGNSA. The V end lost 1 base, the J end lost 7 bases, and 10 bases lay between the germline ends. This CDR3 is 13 amino acids long. CDR3 nucleotides: TGTGCCAGCAGCTTAGACAGCGGTCGTGAAGCTTTCTTT. This codes for CASSLDSGREAFF.

This clone has just a few counts. The chain has TRBV28 and TRBJ1-5, with D hard to call. The CDR3 consists of 13 residues. V was shortened by 9 bases and J by 6 bases, with 15 bases between the two germline ends. The germline gives CDR1 MDHEN, CDR2 SYDVKM. CDR3 amino acids: CASLEAAGQPQHF. Written as DNA, the CDR3 is TGTGCCAGTCTTGAGGCTGCGGGTCAGCCCCAGCATTTT. Combining the CDR3 with reference TRBV28 and TRBJ1-5 gives the whole variable domain DVKVTQSSRYLVKRTGEKVFLECVQDMDHENMFWYRQDPGLGLRLIYFSYDVKMKEKGDIPEGYSVSREKKERFSLILESASTNQTSMYLCASLEAAGQPQHFGDGTRLSIL.

At least ten counts were recorded for this clone. V and J are TRBV28 and TRBJ2-7; D perhaps matches TRBD2 (6 bases). Trimming removed 8 bases from V and 0 bases from J, with 23 bases in between. The CDR3 extends over 17 amino acids. Per germline, CDR1 MDHEN and CDR2 SYDVKM. The CDR3 nucleotides read TGTGCCAGCTTTGCCCGGCAGGGACTCCGAAGCTCCTACGAGCAGTACTTC. This gives the protein CASFARQGLRSSYEQYF.

V is TRBV7-8 and J is TRBJ1-5; D is ambiguous. V was cut by 3 bases and J by 0 bases, with 3 bases left in between. There are 13 residues in the CDR3. Germline V gene lookup returns CDR1 SGHVS and CDR2 FQNEAQ. The CDR3: CASSFNSNQPQHF. DNA of the CDR3: TGTGCCAGCAGCTTCAATAGCAATCAGCCCCAGCATTTT.

Comments on this clone: A far larger clone is just one base off, so this is likely a read error. The sample contains more than one DNA sequence encoding this CDR3. The chain recombines TRBV5-8 with TRBJ2-7; maybe TRBD1 (6 bases). The CDR3 contains 13 residues. Germline values: CDR1 SGHTS, CDR2 YDEGEE. V lost 2 bases to trimming and J lost 0 bases, with 6 bases between them. In DNA form, the CDR3 reads TGTGCCAGCAGCTTACAGGGCTCCTACGAGCAGTACTTC. This encodes CASSLQGSYEQYF.

This clone has a handful of counts. Being one base from a much bigger clone, this may be a read error. V and J are TRBV10-2 and TRBJ1-1; D is perhaps TRBD1 (6 bases). The V gene's germline CDR1 is WSHSY and CDR2 SAAADI. V was clipped by 7 bases and J by 1 base, with 10 bases between them. The length of the CDR3 is 13 residues. The CDR3 reads CASKEDRNTEAFF. DNA of the CDR3: TGCGCCAGCAAAGAGGACAGGAACACTGAAGCTTTCTTT.

This chain uses TRBV1 with TRBJ2-6; the table names TRBD1, a call not compared with the DNA. TRBV1 has pseudogene status. This CDR3 region has 17 residues. The CDR3 sequence: CTSSQKRSQSRANVLTF. CDR3 bases: TGCACCAGCAGCCAGAAACGTTCACAAAGTCGGGCCAACGTCCTGACTTTC.